This T cell receptor (beta chain) came from a study of T cell responses to AZD1222 COVID-19 vaccine. Samples with a second dose at about 4 or about 12 weeks were pooled together. Findings of the study overall: Possibly, clonal diversity was underestimated; donors were largely white British and included more females. Nearly half of the spike-specific TCRs reportedly recognize variant regions that carry no mutations.

As for this clone: Its specificity is not known.

The repertoire was sequenced with immunoSEQ multiplex PCR; TCRdb's copy has only in-frame clones and lacks some. The sample includes fewer than 150,000 clones, almost 95% of them seen just once. V lost 5 bases and J lost 5, with 18 bases in between. The length of the CDR3 is 14 residues. Germline loops: CDR1 GTSNPN, CDR2 SVGIG (reference sequence). The starting material was peripheral blood, obtained 28 days after the second AZD1222 dose. The chain combines TRBV30 with TRBJ2-5; D might be TRBD1 (6 bases). This TCR derives from an adult who received the AZD1222 COVID-19 vaccine. The CDR3 DNA is TGTGCCTGGGGGAGCGTTGGGGGCGTGGAGACCCAGTACTTC. Its translation: CAWGSVGGVETQYF.